The TCR beta chain under discussion was sequenced for a study of blood T cell repertoires in COVID-19. The overall study: T cells, B-cell-depleted T cells, or PBMCs provided the cDNA or gDNA that served as material.

Original processing notes: Researchers report that nucleated cell counts were estimated from reference gene primer amplification. Only in-frame clones appear in the TCRdb table, and some are missing; sequencing was by immunoSEQ multiplex PCR. V and J calls and clone size are copied from that table; D and trimming were computed from the DNA. The data show over 250,000 clones, 86% seen once. Per the germline V gene, CDR1 is MNHEY and CDR2 is SMNVEV (reference sequence). Deletions cut 6 bases from V and 8 bases from J, with 16 bases between. This CDR3 comprises 13 residues. V usage is TRBV27 and J usage is TRBJ1-2; D is uncertain. The source material was peripheral blood. The TCR sequence derives from a man aged 35-49 years who had recovered from COVID-19. The CDR3: CASRPMGGSGYTF. CDR3 nucleotide sequence: TGTGCCAGCAGGCCAATGGGAGGGTCCGGCTACACCTTC.